The 2 T cell receptor beta chains below all came from one sample that was sequenced in a study of identical twins. One entry per CDR3 protein, called by TCRdb with MiXCR from the 5' RACE reads. The sample lists approximately 670,000 distinct CDR3 sequences, roughly 6% occurring once. Specimen: naive T cells sorted from blood. These receptors were obtained from a man in his late teens or twenties in good health.

The chain joins TRBV20-1 to TRBJ2-3; 9 nucleotides line up with TRBD1. V was pared by 4 bases and J by 8 bases, with 10 bases of the junction left unmatched. The length of the CDR3 is 14 residues. Germline V CDR1 and CDR2: DFQATT, SNEGSKA (reference sequence). The DNA for the CDR3 is TGCAGTGCTACCAACAGGGGGCCAGGGTGTACGCAGTATTTT. It encodes CSATNRGPGCTQYF.

There are many counts of this clonotype. The gene calls are TRBV20-1 and TRBJ2-1; D is uncertain. V lost 0 bases and J 7 bases, leaving 16 bases between the germline ends. Germline loops: CDR1 DFQATT, CDR2 SNEGSKA (reference sequence). CDR3 length equals 15 residues. The CDR3 nucleotides read TGCAGTGCTAGAGATTTAAACCGCTTGGCGAATGAGCAGTTCTTC. Translation: CSARDLNRLANEQFF.